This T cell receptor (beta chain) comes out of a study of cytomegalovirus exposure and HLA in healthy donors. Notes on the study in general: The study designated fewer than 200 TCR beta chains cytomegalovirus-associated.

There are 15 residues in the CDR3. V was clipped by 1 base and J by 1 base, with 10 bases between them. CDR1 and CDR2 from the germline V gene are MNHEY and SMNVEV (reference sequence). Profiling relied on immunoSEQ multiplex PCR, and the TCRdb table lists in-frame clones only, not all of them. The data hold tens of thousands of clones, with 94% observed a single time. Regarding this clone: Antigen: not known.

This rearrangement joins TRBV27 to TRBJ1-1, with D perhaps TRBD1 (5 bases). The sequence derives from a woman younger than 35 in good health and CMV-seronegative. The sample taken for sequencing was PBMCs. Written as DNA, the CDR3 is TGTGCCAGCAGTTTATACAGGAGGGGGAACACTGAAGCTTTCTTT. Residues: CASSLYRRGNTEAFF.